Below are 16 T cell receptor beta chains sequenced from a single sample in a study of OX40 agonist ivuxolimab in advanced cancers. The assay was immunoSEQ multiplex PCR, and TCRdb's table has in-frame clones only and misses some. The sample includes some 41,000 clones, 70% to 90% of them seen just once. The source material was CD4+ or CD8+ T cells sorted from blood, sampled in a trial of the OX40 agonist ivuxolimab. Every receptor here comes from an adult with an advanced solid tumor such as melanoma, head and neck, liver or kidney cancer.

V is TRBV5-6 and J is TRBJ2-4; 7 nucleotides line up with TRBD1. Germline assignment: CDR1 SGHDT and CDR2 YYEEEE. V was pared by 4 bases and J by 2 bases, with 3 bases of the junction left unmatched. CDR3 length equals 14 residues. The CDR3 DNA reads TGTGCCAGCAGCCTCAGGGGGACCAAAAACATTCAGTACTTC. It is translated as CASSLRGTKNIQYF.

CDR3 residues: CASSPSHSRETQYF. For the CDR3, the DNA is TGTGCCAGCAGCCCCAGCCACTCCCGGGAGACCCAGTACTTC. V gene TRBV7-9 combines with J gene TRBJ2-5, with no clear D. V lost 5 bases, J lost 5 bases, and 15 bases lay in between. The CDR3 spans 14 residues. Looked up from germline, CDR1 is SEHNR and CDR2 is FQNEAQ (reference sequence).

V is TRBV9 and J is TRBJ2-3; D not resolved. CDR1 is SGDLS, CDR2 YYNGEE, per germline. V shed 2 bases and J shed 2 bases, with 3 bases lying between them. The CDR3 sequence is 12 residues long. In DNA form, the CDR3 reads TGTGCCAGCAGCGTGGACACAGATACGCAGTATTTT. It is translated as CASSVDTDTQYF.

The chain employs TRBV5-1 and TRBJ2-7; D possibly corresponds to TRBD2 (6 bases). Between the trimmed V and J ends, which lost 0 bases and 2 bases, there was a span of 12 bases. The length of the CDR3 is 15 residues. Germline CDR1 is SGHRS and CDR2 is YFSETQ. The CDR3 is CASSLGSLATYEQYF. The CDR3 nucleotides are TGCGCCAGCAGCTTGGGATCCCTAGCGACCTACGAGCAGTACTTC.

The chain's CDR3 is CASISGGVNTEAFF. Written as DNA, the CDR3 is TGTGCCAGCATCAGCGGGGGCGTCAACACTGAAGCTTTCTTT. The V gene is TRBV2, the J gene TRBJ1-1; TRBD1 might be the D (6 bases). V was shortened by 7 bases and J by 2 bases, with 14 bases between the two germline ends. The CDR3 is made up of 14 amino acids. In germline, CDR1 is SNHLY, CDR2 FYNNEI. Looking up the rest from reference TRBV2 and TRBJ1-1 gives the full variable domain: EPEVTQTPSHQVTQMGQEVILRCVPISNHLYFYWYRQILGQKVEFLVSFYNNEISEKSEIFDDQFSVERPDGSNFTLKIRSTKLEDSAMYFCASISGGVNTEAFFGQGTRLTVV.

The gene calls are TRBV11-2 and TRBJ2-7; no definite D call. CDR3 length: 13 residues. Germline CDR1 is SGHAT and CDR2 is FQNNGV. Trimming cost V 2 bases and J 4 bases, with 9 bases left between them. The CDR3 region is CASSLNLRYEQYF. In DNA form, the CDR3 reads TGTGCCAGCAGCTTAAATCTTAGGTACGAGCAGTACTTC.

The chain uses TRBV6-8 and TRBJ2-4; 9 bases map to TRBD1. J gave up 4 bases and V 11 bases, and 9 bases lay outside the gene matches. The CDR3 runs 14 residues. Per the germline V gene, CDR1 is MNHGY and CDR2 is SAAAGT. In DNA, the CDR3 is TGTGCCTGGTTGGCCGGGACAGGGAAAAACATTCAGTACTTC. It specifies CAWLAGTGKNIQYF.

The chain carries TRBV2 and TRBJ1-5, with TRBD1 identical over 9 bases. Trimming at V came to 3 bases and at J to 2 bases, leaving 2 bases not matched to a gene. This CDR3 has 15 residues. Per the germline V gene, CDR1 is SNHLY and CDR2 is FYNNEI. The CDR3 region has the DNA TGTGCCAGCAGTGATCGGACAGGGGGCAATCAGCCCCAGCATTTT. Translation: CASSDRTGGNQPQHF.

This chain links TRBV27 with TRBJ2-5; tentatively, D is TRBD2 (6 bases). V was trimmed by 6 bases and J by 9 bases, leaving 14 bases between them. The germline gives CDR1 MNHEY, CDR2 SMNVEV (reference sequence). The length of the CDR3 is 12 residues. CDR3 sequence (DNA): TGTGCCAGCAGGTCCCCCCCGGGGGCCCAGTACTTC. Its translation: CASRSPPGAQYF.

The V call is TRBV5-1, the J call TRBJ2-2; no reliable D call. Trimming took off 0 bases at V and 4 bases at J, with 4 bases between the two ends. Germline CDR1 is SGHRS and CDR2 is YFSETQ. The length of the CDR3 is 13 residues. CDR3 in DNA: TGCGCCAGCAGCTTGGAGGGCACCGGGGAGCTGTTTTTT. Translating gives CASSLEGTGELFF. The whole variable domain, remainder taken from reference TRBV5-1 and TRBJ2-2, is KAGVTQTPRYLIKTRGQQVTLSCSPISGHRSVSWYQQTPGQGLQFLFEYFSETQRNKGNFPGRFSGRQFSNSRSEMNVSTLELGDSALYLCASSLEGTGELFFGEGSRLTVL.

The chain carries TRBV7-3 and TRBJ1-2, with TRBD1 matching 8 bases. Germline lookup yields CDR1 SGHTA and CDR2 FQGTGA. This CDR3 spans 13 amino acids. With V trimmed by 4 bases and J by 7 bases, 5 bases remained unmatched. CDR3 sequence reads: CASSSGGWGGYTF. The CDR3 region has the DNA TGTGCCAGCAGCTCAGGGGGCTGGGGTGGCTACACCTTC.

The chain uses TRBV27 and TRBJ2-2, with 7 positions matching TRBD1. This CDR3 has 13 amino acids. J lost 6 bases, V lost 5 bases, and 3 bases had no gene match. Per germline, CDR1 MNHEY and CDR2 SMNVEV (reference sequence). The CDR3 protein is CASSVTGAGELFF. The CDR3 nucleotides are TGTGCCAGCAGTGTCACAGGGGCCGGGGAGCTGTTTTTT.

The V call is TRBV7-2, the J call TRBJ2-2; D might be TRBD2 (5 bases). This CDR3 has 16 amino acids. Germline assignment: CDR1 SGHTA and CDR2 FQGNSA. V lost 3 bases and J lost 8, with 19 bases in between. The CDR3 DNA is TGTGCCAGCAGCTTCGTCGACTCCGGGAAACGGGGGGAGCTGTTTTTT. Protein sequence: CASSFVDSGKRGELFF.

The chain carries TRBV19 and TRBJ2-7; TRBD1 matches 12 bases. This CDR3 is 15 amino acids long. Germline loops: CDR1 LNHDA, CDR2 SQIVND (reference sequence). The V segment lost 5 bases and the J segment 6 bases; nucleotides outside the gene matches: 8. The CDR3 reads CASSSTGTGGGEQYF. CDR3 DNA: TGTGCCAGTAGTTCGACCGGGACAGGGGGCGGCGAGCAGTACTTC.

V is TRBV7-9 and J is TRBJ2-5; unclear D gene. There are 14 residues in the CDR3. The V end was cut by 6 bases, the J end by 7 bases, with 18 bases between. From germline, CDR1 is SEHNR and CDR2 FQNEAQ (reference sequence). The CDR3 loop reads CASSDRTVRRTQYF. The CDR3 nucleotides read TGTGCCAGCAGTGACCGGACGGTAAGGAGGACCCAGTACTTC.

The chain joins TRBV19 to TRBJ2-5; a possible D gene is TRBD2 (7 bases). Per the germline V gene, CDR1 is LNHDA and CDR2 is SQIVND (reference sequence). The CDR3 is 14 amino acids. V lost 6 bases and J lost 5, with 16 bases in between. The CDR3 spells CASSPGGGGETQYF. CDR3 nucleotide sequence: TGTGCCAGTAGCCCGGGGGGCGGAGGGGAGACCCAGTACTTC.